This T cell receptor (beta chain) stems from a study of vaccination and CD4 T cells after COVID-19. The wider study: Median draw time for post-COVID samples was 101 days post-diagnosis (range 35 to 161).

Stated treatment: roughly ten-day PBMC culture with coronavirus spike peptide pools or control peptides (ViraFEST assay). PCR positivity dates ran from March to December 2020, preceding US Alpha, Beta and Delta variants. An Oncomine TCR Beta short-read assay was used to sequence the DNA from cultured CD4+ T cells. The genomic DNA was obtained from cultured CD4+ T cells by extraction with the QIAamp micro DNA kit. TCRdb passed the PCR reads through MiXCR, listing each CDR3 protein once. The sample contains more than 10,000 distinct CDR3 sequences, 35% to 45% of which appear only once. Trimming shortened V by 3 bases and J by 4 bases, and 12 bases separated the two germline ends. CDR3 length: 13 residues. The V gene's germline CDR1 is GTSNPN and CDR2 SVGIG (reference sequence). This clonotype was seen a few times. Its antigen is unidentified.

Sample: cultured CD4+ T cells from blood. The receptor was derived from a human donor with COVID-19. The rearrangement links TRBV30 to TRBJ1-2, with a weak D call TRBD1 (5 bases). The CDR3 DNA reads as TGTGCCTGGAGCTCAGGGTCGGGCTATGGCTACACCTTC. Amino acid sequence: CAWSSGSGYGYTF. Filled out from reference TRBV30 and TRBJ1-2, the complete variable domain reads SQTIHQWPATLVQPVGSPLSLECTVEGTSNPNLYWYRQAAGRGLQLLFYSVGIGQISSEVPQNLSASRPQDRQFILSSKKLLLSDSGFYLCAWSSGSGYGYTFGSGTRLTVV.